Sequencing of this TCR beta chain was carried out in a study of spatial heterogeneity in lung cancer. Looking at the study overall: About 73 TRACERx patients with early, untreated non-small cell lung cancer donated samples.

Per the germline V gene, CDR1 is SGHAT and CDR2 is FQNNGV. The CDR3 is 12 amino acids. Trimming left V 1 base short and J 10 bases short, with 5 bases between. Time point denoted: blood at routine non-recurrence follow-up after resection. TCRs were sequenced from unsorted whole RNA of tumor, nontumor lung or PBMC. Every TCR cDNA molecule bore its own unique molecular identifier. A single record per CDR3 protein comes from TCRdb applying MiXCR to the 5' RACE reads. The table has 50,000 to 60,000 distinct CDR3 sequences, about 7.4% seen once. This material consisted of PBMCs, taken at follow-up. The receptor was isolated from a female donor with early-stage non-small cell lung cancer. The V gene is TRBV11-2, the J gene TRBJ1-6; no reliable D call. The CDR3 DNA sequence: TGTGCCAGCAGCTTAGCAAGGTCACCCCTCCACTTT. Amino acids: CASSLARSPLHF.